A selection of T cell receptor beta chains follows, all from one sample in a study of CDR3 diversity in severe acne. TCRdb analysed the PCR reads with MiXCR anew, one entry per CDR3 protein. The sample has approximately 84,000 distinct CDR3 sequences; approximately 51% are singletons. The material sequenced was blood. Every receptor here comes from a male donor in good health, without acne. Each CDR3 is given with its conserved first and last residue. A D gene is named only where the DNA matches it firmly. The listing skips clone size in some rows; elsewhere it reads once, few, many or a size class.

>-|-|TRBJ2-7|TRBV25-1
CASSARTLTSEQYF
TGTGCCAGCAGTGCCCGGACATTGACCTCTGAGCAGTACTTC
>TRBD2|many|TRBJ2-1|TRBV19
CASTPWAAGKKSYNEQFF
TGTGCCAGTACCCCCTGGGCAGCGGGGAAAAAATCCTACAATGAGCAGTTCTTC
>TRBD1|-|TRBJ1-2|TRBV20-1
CSATTGSGYGYTF
TGCAGTGCTACGACAGGGAGCGGATACGGCTACACCTTC
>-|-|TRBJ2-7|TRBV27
CASNSRRDSYEQYF
TGTGCCAGCAACTCGCGGCGGGACTCCTACGAGCAGTACTTC
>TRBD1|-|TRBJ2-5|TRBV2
CASSPMGQVQETQYF
TGTGCCAGCAGTCCAATGGGACAGGTACAAGAGACCCAGTACTTC
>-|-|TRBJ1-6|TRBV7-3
CASSFVTGLGGSPLHF
TGTGCCAGCAGCTTCGTGACAGGCCTGGGGGGTTCACCCCTCCACTTT
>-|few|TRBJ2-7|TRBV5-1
CASSLNPSYEQYF
TGCGCCAGCAGCTTGAACCCCTCCTACGAGCAGTACTTC
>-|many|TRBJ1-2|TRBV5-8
CASSLSPATNYGYTF
TGTGCCAGCAGCTTGTCTCCGGCGACTAACTATGGCTACACCTTC
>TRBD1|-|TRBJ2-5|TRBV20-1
CSASTGGEAQYF
TGCAGTGCTTCGACAGGGGGAGAGGCCCAGTACTTC
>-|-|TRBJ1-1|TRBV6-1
CASSPQQGIGEAFF
TGTGCCAGCAGTCCCCAACAGGGAATCGGTGAAGCTTTCTTT
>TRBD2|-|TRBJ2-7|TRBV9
CASSNRNPTSGSSYEQYF
TGTGCCAGCAGCAACCGCAATCCAACTAGCGGGAGCTCCTACGAGCAGTACTTC
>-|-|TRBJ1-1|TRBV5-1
CASRLQQEKNTEAFF
TGCGCCAGTAGATTACAACAGGAGAAAAACACTGAAGCTTTCTTT
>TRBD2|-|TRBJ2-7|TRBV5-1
CASSLEASGSRYEQYF
TGCGCCAGCAGCTTGGAGGCTAGCGGGAGTCGGTACGAGCAGTACTTC
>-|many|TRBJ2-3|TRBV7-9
CASSSQGPDTQYF
TGTGCCAGCAGCTCCCAGGGCCCAGATACGCAGTATTTT
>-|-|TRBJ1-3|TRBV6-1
CASSYSPDPSSGNTIYF
TGTGCCAGCAGTTACTCTCCGGACCCGAGCTCTGGAAACACCATATATTTT
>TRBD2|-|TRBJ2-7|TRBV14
CASSLSGASREQYF
TGTGCCAGCAGCCTTAGCGGGGCTTCCCGCGAGCAGTACTTC
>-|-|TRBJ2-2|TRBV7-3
CASSLLGSAGGLFF
TGTGCCAGCAGCTTACTTGGGTCTGCCGGGGGGCTGTTTTTT
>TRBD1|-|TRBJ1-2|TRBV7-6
CASSLGDRADYGYTF
TGTGCCAGCAGCTTAGGGGACAGGGCGGACTATGGCTACACCTTC
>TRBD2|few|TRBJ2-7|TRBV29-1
CSVTHEFGGGEQYF
TGCAGCGTAACCCACGAGTTTGGGGGAGGGGAGCAGTACTTC